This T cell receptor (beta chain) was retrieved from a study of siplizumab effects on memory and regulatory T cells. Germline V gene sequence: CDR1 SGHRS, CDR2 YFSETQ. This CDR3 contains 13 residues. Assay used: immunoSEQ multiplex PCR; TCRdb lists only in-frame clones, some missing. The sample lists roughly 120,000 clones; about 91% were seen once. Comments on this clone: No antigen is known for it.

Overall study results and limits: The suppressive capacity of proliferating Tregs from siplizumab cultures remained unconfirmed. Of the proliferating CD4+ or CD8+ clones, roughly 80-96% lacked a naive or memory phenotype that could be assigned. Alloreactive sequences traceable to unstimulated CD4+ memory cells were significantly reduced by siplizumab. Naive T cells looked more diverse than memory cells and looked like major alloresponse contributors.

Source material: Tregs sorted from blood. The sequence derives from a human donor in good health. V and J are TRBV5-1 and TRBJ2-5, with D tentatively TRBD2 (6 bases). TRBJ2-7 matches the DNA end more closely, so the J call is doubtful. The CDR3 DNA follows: TGCGCCAGCAGAGGGCGGGACTCCTACGAGCAGTACTTC. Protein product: CASRGRDSYEQYF.